A selection of T cell receptor beta chains follows, all from one sample in a study of T cells in Graves' hyperthyroidism and ophthalmopathy. Each CDR3 protein is one row after TCRdb ran MiXCR on the multiplex PCR reads. This sample has about 620,000 distinct CDR3 sequences, with about 16% found just once. The sequencing sample was made of blood. The receptors originated from a woman aged 30 to 39 with Graves' hyperthyroidism. Both conserved end residues are trimmed from each CDR3. The D gene is left open where the match is weak.

cdr3_aa j_call v_call d_call
ASSFRGAVNIHEQY TRBJ2-7 TRBV5-1 NA
SANGLAGQKRRYEQY TRBJ2-7 TRBV20-1 TRBD2
ASSLVASGRAFNEQF TRBJ2-1 TRBV27 TRBD2
ASSLGRPPYEQY TRBJ2-7 TRBV7-8 NA
ASSERGREVIPLHEQY TRBJ2-7 TRBV2 NA
ASSLVVYSNQPQH TRBJ1-5 TRBV5-5 NA
ASRGAGHTDTQY TRBJ2-3 TRBV11-2 NA
ASRVSGGLNTEAF TRBJ1-1 TRBV19 NA
ASSLEGLAGVTDTQY TRBJ2-3 TRBV11-2 TRBD2
ASSYGQGTYQPQH TRBJ1-5 TRBV4-1 TRBD1
ASSAHRGGAKNIQY TRBJ2-4 TRBV28 NA
ATSDFAGPVDEQY TRBJ2-7 TRBV24-1 NA
AISDPGRNTEAF TRBJ1-1 TRBV10-3 NA
ASTIGIYSYNEQF TRBJ2-1 TRBV6-2/TRBV6-3 NA
SALPTGAKNIQY TRBJ2-4 TRBV20-1 NA
ASSPLDRGWLSDTQY TRBJ2-3 TRBV14 TRBD1
STRLGSSYEQY TRBJ2-7 TRBV20-1 NA